The 3 T cell receptor beta chains given below trace back to one sample, sequenced in a study of molecular identifiers for immune sequencing clone quantification. MiXCR, run by TCRdb on the PCR reads, gives a single entry per CDR3 protein. The repertoire holds tens of thousands of distinct CDR3 sequences, with approximately 18% as singletons. Sequenced sample: naive CD8+ T cells from blood, with Jurkat cell RNA spiked in. Described subset: FACS-sorted CD8+CD4-CCR7+CD45RA+ naive T cells. These receptors all come from a human donor in good health. Some libraries in this study had Jurkat cell RNA spiked in.

There are many counts of this clonotype. The chain has TRBV6-1 and TRBJ2-7; D gene uncertain. V was shortened by 8 bases and J by 2 bases, with 13 bases between the two germline ends. The CDR3 runs 13 residues. Germline V gives CDR1 MNHNS, CDR2 SASEGT. CDR3 region: CASSGFYTYEQYF. The DNA for the CDR3 is TGTGCCAGCTCAGGATTCTACACCTACGAGCAGTACTTC.

This clonotype appeared many times. The CDR3 loop reads CATSEEYTDTQYF. The DNA for the CDR3 is TGTGCCACCAGTGAAGAGTACACAGATACGCAGTATTTT. This rearrangement joins TRBV24-1 to TRBJ2-3; D uncertain. CDR1 KGHDR and CDR2 SFDVKD come from the germline V gene. The CDR3 totals 13 residues. Between the trimmed V and J ends, which lost 4 bases and 2 bases, there was a span of 6 bases.

The chain carries TRBV19 and TRBJ1-1; D remains ambiguous. Germline CDR1 is LNHDA and CDR2 is SQIVND (reference sequence). This CDR3 has 15 amino acids. Trimming stripped 10 bases from V and 0 bases from J, with 18 bases between. CDR3 sequence: CAITRTGSMNTEAFF. The CDR3 bases are TGTGCCATCACCCGGACGGGGTCGATGAACACTGAAGCTTTCTTT.